This T cell receptor (beta chain) was obtained from a study of CD8 T cells in Susac syndrome. The CDR3 extends over 12 amino acids. The germline gives CDR1 SGHRS, CDR2 YFSETQ. With 0 bases removed from V and 11 bases from J, the gap between germline ends came to 9 bases. Reverse transcription of roughly 0.5 to 1 ug RNA used random hexamers. It was immunoSEQ multiplex PCR that amplified TCR beta CDR3 across 54 Vbeta and 13 Jbeta. MiXCR was run by TCRdb on the immunoSEQ multiplex PCR reads, yielding one entry per CDR3 protein. This table has more than 150,000 distinct CDR3 sequences, around 95% appearing once. Findings of the study overall: In Susac patients, clonal expansion was not detected in CD4+ cells.

In the case of this clonotype: Its target is unknown.

The clonotype comes from a human donor with Susac syndrome. The J gene is TRBJ2-1, the V gene TRBV5-1, with D uncertain. What was sequenced was CD4+ T cells from PBMCs. The DNA of the CDR3 is TGCGCCAGCAGCTTGGAACCCCAAAAGCAGTTCTTC. Amino acids: CASSLEPQKQFF.